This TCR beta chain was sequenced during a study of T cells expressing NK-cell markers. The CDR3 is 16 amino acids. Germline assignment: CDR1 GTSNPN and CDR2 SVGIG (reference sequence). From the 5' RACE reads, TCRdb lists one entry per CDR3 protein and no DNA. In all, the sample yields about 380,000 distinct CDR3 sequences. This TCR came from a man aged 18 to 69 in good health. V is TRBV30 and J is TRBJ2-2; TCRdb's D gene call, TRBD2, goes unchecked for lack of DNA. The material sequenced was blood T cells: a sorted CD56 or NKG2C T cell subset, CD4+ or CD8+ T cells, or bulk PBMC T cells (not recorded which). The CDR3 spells CAWRGFKGKNTGELFF.